The clone carrying this T cell receptor (beta chain) was counted only a few times. This sample was included in a study of T-cell reconstitution after alpha-beta-depleted transplantation in children. A TCRbeta library incorporating unique molecular identifiers was prepared. Via MiXCR, TCRdb re-called the PCR reads, giving one row per CDR3 protein. This table has about 500,000 distinct CDR3 sequences, less than 35% appearing once. This TCR was sampled from a human donor who donated a stem cell graft to a child with aplastic anemia. This sample comprised PBMCs from the stem cell graft donor, obtained from the stem cell graft.

CDR3 in amino acids: CASSLIVSTEAFF. The DNA for the CDR3 is TGTGCCAGCAGTTTAATCGTGAGTACTGAAGCTTTCTTT. V is TRBV12-3 or TRBV12-4 and J is TRBJ1-1, with D hard to call. V was pared by 2 bases and J by 5 bases, with 9 bases between. This CDR3 is 13 amino acids long.